The entry below gives a single T cell receptor beta chain sequence along with its context. This entry belongs to a study of T cell changes during pregnancy in multiple sclerosis. With 5 bases clipped from V and 0 bases from J, the junction kept 9 bases outside the gene matches. This CDR3 spans 16 amino acids. CDR1 is SEHNR and CDR2 is FQNEAQ in the germline V gene (reference sequence). This table comes from immunoSEQ multiplex PCR, and its TCRdb copy is limited to in-frame clones, with some not included. The sample consists of approximately 69,000 clones, roughly nine tenths of them appearing once. The source of this sequence is a female donor in good health, enrolled as a control in a pregnancy study. The genes are TRBV7-9 and TRBJ2-7; TRBD1 aligns across 8 bases. The sample here was peripheral blood, taken in the second trimester of pregnancy. The CDR3 here is CASSGGQGPNSYEQYF. The CDR3 coding sequence is TGTGCCAGCAGCGGAGGACAGGGTCCGAACTCCTACGAGCAGTACTTC.